This T cell receptor (beta chain) was found in a study of neurological immune-mediated disorders. V shed 2 bases and J 0 bases; nucleotides not matched to a gene: 6. Germline values: CDR1 SQVTM, CDR2 ANQGSEA. The length of the CDR3 is 17 residues. Synthesis of cDNA used 5'RACE (with 10-nucleotide random UMIs). Every sequencing run generated over 190 million TCR-beta sequences from 15-18 subjects. TCRdb itself ran the 5' RACE reads through MiXCR, one entry per CDR3 protein. The table lists approximately 87,000 distinct CDR3 sequences, around 14% of them singletons, with 6.5% to 8% in the top ten. A word on this clonotype: A read error is possible here, since a much larger clone lies one base away.

The chain carries TRBV29-1 and TRBJ2-2, with 10 bases that match TRBD2. The sequence was collected from a woman aged 50 to 60 in good health. Input material: PBMCs. The CDR3 nucleotides are TGCAGCGTTGAACGGCCTAGCGGGAGCGCGAACACCGGGGAGCTGTTTTTT. It yields the protein CSVERPSGSANTGELFF.